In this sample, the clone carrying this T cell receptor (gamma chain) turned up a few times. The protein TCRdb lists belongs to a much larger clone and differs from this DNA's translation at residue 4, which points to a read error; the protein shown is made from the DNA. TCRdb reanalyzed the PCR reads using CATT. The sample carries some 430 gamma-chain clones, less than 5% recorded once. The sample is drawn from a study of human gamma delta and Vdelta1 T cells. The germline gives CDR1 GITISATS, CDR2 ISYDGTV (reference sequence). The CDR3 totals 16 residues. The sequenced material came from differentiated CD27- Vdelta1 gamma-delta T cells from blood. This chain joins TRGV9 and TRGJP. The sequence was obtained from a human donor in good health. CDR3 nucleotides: TGTGCCTTGTGTGAGGTGCGGGAGTTGGGCAAAAAAATCAAGGTATTT. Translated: CALCEVRELGKKIKVF.